This TCR beta chain was sequenced during a study of sequential checkpoint blockade in melanoma. On the study more broadly: Both treatment sequences were followed by maintenance nivolumab.

Here immunoSEQ multiplex PCR was the method, and the copy in TCRdb shows in-frame clones only, minus some. The data show about 32,000 clones, approximately 86% seen once. This CDR3 has 23 residues. V lost 0 bases and J lost 0; bases outside the gene matches: 22. Germline V gene sequence: CDR1 SGDLS, CDR2 YYNGEE. Stated treatment: randomized to nivolumab then ipilimumab (arm A) or the reverse (arm B). None of the patients previously received DNA-damaging chemotherapy. Sorted cells were live CD3+CD8+, lacking CD19 and CD56, from PBMCs. This receptor was identified in a human donor with melanoma. The J gene is TRBJ1-5, the V gene TRBV9, with 9 bases identical to TRBD1. Sequenced here: CD8+ T cells sorted from blood (inferred from file names), sampled from a patient given nivolumab and ipilimumab in sequence. The DNA of the CDR3 is TGTGCCAGCAGCGTAGCTCGAACCGCACCCGCGCTGGGACAGGGATATAGCAATCAGCCCCAGCATTTT. It is translated as CASSVARTAPALGQGYSNQPQHF.